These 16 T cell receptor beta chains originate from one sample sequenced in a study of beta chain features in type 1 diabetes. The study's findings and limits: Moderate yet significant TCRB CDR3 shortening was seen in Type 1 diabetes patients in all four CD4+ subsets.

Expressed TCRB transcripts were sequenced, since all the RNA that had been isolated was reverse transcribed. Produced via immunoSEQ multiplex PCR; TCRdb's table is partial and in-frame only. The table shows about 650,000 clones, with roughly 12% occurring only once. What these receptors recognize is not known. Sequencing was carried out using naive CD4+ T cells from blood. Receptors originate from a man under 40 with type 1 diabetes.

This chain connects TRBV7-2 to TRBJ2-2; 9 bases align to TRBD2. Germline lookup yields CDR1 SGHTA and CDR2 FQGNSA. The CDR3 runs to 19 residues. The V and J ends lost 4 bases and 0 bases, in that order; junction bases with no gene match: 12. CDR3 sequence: CASSWQVAGAESNTGELFF. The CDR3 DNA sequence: TGTGCCAGCAGCTGGCAGGTAGCGGGGGCCGAGTCGAACACCGGGGAGCTGTTTTTT. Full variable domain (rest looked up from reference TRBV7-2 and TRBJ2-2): GAGVSQSPSNKVTEKGKDVELRCDPISGHTALYWYRQSLGQGLEFLIYFQGNSAPDKSGLPSDRFSAERTGGSVSTLTIQRTQQEDSAVYLCASSWQVAGAESNTGELFFGEGSRLTVL.

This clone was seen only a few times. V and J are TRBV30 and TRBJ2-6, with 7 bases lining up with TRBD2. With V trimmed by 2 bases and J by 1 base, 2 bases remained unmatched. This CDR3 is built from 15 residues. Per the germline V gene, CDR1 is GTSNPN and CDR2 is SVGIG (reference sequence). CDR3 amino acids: CAWSLGGSGANVLTF. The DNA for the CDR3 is TGTGCCTGGAGTCTGGGAGGGTCTGGGGCCAACGTCCTGACTTTC.

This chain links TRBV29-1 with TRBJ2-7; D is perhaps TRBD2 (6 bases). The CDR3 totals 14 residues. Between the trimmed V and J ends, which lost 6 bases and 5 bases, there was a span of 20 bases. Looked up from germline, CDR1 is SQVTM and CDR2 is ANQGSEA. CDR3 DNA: TGCAGCGTCGGCCACTTACTGGGGAGGAACGAGCAGTACTTC. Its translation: CSVGHLLGRNEQYF.

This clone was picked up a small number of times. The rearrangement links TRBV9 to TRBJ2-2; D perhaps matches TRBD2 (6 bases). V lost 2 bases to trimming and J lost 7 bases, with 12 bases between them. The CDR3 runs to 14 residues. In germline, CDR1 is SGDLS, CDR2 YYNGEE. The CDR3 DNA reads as TGTGCCAGCAGCGTTAGTAGGGACTTCGGGGAGCTGTTTTTT. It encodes CASSVSRDFGELFF.

The CDR3 DNA reads as TGTGCCAGCAGCTCCCTGTTAGCGGGGCGCAAAAACAATGAGCAGTTCTTC. Translation gives CASSSLLAGRKNNEQFF. The chain combines TRBV7-9 with TRBJ2-1; the match to TRBD2 covers 8 bases. V lost 4 bases, J lost 5 bases, and 13 bases stayed unmatched. The CDR3 has 17 amino acids. Germline loops: CDR1 SEHNR, CDR2 FQNEAQ (reference sequence).

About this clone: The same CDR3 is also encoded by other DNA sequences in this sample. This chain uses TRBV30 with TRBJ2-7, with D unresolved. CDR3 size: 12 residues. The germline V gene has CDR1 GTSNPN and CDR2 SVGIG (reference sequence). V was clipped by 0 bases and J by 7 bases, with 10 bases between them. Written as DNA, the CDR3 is TGTGCCTGGAGTGTAATGGGTTATGAGCAGTACTTC. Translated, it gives CAWSVMGYEQYF.

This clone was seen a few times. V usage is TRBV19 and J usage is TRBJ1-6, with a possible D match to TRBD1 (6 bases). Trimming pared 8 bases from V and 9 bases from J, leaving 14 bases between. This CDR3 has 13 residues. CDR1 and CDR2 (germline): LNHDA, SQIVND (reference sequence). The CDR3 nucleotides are TGTGCCAGTTTGGCAGGGGACGGTTCACCCCTCCACTTT. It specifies CASLAGDGSPLHF.

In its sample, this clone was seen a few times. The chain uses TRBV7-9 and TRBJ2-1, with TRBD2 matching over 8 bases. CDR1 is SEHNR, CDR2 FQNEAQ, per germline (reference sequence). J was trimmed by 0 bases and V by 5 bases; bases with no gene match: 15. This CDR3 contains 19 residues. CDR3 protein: CASSLPQSGGPSSYNEQFF. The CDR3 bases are TGTGCCAGCAGCCTCCCCCAGAGCGGGGGCCCCAGCTCCTACAATGAGCAGTTCTTC.

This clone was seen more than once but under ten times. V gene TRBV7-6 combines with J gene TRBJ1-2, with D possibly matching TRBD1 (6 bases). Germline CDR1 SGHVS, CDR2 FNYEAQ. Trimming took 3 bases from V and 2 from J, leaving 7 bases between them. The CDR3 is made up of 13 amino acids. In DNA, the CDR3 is TGTGCCAGCAGCTTCGGGGGCAACTATGGCTACACCTTC. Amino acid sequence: CASSFGGNYGYTF.

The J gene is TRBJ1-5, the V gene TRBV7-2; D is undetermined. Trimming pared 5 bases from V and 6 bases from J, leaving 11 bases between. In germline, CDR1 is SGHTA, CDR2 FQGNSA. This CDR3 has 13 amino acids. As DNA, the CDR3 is TGTGCCAGCAGCCCACGGTGGGGTCAGCCCCAGCATTTT. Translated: CASSPRWGQPQHF.

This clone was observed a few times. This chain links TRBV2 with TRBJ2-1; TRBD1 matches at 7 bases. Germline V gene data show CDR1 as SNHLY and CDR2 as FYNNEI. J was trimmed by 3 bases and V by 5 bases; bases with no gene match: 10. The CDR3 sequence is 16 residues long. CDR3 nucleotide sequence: TGTGCCAGCAGTCTTCTTCAGGGGGAGTTCTACAATGAGCAGTTCTTC. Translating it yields CASSLLQGEFYNEQFF.

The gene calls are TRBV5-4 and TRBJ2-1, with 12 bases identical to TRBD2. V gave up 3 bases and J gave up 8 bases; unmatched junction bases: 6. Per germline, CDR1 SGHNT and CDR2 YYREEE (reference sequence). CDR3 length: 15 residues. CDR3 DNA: TGTGCCAGCAGCTCCACTAGCGGGGGGCGCTATGAGCAGTTCTTC. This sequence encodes CASSSTSGGRYEQFF.

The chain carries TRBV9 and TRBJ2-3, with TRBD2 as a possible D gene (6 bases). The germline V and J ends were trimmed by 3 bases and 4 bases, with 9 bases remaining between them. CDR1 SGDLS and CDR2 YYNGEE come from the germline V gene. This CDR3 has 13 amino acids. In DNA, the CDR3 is TGTGCCAGCAGCGCCACTAGCCCAGATACGCAGTATTTT. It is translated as CASSATSPDTQYF.

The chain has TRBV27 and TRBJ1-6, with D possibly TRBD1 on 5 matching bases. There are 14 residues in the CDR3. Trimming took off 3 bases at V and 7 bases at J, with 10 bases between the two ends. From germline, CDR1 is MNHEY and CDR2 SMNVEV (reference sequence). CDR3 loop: CASSLGVGNSPLHF. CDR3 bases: TGTGCCAGCAGTTTGGGGGTGGGGAATTCACCCCTCCACTTT.

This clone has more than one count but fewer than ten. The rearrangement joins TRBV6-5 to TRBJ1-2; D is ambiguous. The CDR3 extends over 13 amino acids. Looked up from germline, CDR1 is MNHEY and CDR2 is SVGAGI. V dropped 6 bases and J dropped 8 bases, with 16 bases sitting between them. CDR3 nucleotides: TGTGCCAGCAGGGCCGAGAGGATGGAAGGCTACACCTTC. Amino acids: CASRAERMEGYTF.

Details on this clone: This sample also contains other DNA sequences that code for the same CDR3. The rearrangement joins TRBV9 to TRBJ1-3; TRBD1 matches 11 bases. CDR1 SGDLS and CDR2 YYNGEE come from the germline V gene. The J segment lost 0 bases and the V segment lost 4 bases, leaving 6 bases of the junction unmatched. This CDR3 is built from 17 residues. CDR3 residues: CASSPPGTGGSGNTIYF. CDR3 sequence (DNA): TGTGCCAGCAGCCCACCCGGGACAGGGGGCTCTGGAAACACCATATATTTT.